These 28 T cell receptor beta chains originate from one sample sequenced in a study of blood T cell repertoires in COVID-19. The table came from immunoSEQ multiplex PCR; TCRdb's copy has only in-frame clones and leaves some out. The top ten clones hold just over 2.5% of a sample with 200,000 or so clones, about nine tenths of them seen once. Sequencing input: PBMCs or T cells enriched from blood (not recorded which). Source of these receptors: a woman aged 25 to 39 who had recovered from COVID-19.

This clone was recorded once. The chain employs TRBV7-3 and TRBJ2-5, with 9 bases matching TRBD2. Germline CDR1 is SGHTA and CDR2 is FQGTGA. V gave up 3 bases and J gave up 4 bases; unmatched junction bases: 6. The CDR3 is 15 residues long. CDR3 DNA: TGTGCCAGCAGCTTGGGCGGGGGGGCATCAGAGACCCAGTACTTC. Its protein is CASSLGGGASETQYF.

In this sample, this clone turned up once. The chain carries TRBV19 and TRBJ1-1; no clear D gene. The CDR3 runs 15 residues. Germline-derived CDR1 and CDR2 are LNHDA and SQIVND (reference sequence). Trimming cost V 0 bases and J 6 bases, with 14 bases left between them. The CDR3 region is CASSIDLVSFPEAFF. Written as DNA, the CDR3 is TGTGCCAGTAGTATAGATCTAGTCTCATTCCCTGAAGCTTTCTTT.

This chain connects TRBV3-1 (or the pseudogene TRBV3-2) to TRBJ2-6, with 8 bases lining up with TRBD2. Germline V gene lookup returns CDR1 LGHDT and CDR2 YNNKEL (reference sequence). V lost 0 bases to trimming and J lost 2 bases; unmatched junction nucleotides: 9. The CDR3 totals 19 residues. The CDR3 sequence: CASSQDPPGGAAGANVLTF. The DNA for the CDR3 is TGTGCCAGCAGCCAAGATCCCCCCGGGGGGGCCGCTGGGGCCAACGTCCTGACTTTC.

The CDR3 reads CASSQEAAPNEKLFF. In nucleotides, the CDR3 is TGCGCCAGCAGCCAAGAGGCGGCTCCTAATGAAAAACTGTTTTTT. This rearrangement joins TRBV4-3 to TRBJ1-4; D is unclear. This CDR3 spans 15 amino acids. V gave up 0 bases and J gave up 3 bases, with 8 bases separating them. Per germline, CDR1 LGHNA and CDR2 YSLEER.

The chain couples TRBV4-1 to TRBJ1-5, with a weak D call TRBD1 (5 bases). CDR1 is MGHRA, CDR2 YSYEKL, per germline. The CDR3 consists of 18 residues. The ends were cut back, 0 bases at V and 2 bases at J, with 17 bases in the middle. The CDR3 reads CASSQEGAGGFGNQPQHF. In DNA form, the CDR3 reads TGCGCCAGCAGCCAAGAAGGGGCCGGAGGGTTCGGCAATCAGCCCCAGCATTTT.

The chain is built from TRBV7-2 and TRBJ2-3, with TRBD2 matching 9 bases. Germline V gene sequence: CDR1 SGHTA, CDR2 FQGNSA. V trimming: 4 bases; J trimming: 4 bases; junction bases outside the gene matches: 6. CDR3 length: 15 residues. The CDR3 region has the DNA TGTGCCAGCAGCTGGGGCGGGGGGGAATCAGATACGCAGTATTTT. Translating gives CASSWGGGESDTQYF.

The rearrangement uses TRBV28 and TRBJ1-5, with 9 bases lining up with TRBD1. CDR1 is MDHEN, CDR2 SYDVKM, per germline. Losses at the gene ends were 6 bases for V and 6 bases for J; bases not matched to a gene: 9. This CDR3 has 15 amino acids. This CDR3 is CASRNRDREGQPQHF. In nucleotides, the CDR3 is TGTGCCAGCAGGAACCGGGACAGGGAGGGTCAGCCCCAGCATTTT.

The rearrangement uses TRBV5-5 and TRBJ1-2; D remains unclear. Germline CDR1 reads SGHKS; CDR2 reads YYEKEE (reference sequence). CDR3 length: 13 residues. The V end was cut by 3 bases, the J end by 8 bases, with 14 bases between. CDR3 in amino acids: CASSSEVVYGYTF. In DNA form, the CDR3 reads TGTGCCAGCAGCTCAGAGGTGGTCTACGGCTACACCTTC.

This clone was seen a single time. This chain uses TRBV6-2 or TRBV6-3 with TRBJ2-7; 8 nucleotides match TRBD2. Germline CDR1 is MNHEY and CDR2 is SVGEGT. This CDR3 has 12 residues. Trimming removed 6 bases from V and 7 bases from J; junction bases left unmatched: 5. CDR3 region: CASSRLAREQYF. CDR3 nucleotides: TGTGCCAGCAGCCGACTAGCGCGTGAGCAGTACTTC.

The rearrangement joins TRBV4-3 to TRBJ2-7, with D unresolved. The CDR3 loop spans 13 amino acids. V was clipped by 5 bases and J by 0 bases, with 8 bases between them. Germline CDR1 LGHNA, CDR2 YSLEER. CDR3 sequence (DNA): TGCGCCAGCAGCGCCGCGGTCTCCTACGAGCAGTACTTC. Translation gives CASSAAVSYEQYF.

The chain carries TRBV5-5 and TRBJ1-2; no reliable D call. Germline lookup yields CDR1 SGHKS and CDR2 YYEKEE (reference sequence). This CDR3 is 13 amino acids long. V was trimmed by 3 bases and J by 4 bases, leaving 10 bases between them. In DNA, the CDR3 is TGTGCCAGCAGCTCGGACGGGAGCTATGGCTACACCTTC. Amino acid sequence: CASSSDGSYGYTF.

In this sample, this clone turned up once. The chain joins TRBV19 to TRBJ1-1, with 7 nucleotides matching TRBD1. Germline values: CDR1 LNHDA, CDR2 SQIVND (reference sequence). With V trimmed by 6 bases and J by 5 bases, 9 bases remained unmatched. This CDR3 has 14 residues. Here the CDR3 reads CASSLTGLVTEAFF. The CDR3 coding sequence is TGTGCCAGTAGCCTGACAGGGTTAGTGACTGAAGCTTTCTTT. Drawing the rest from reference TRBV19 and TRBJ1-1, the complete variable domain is DGGITQSPKYLFRKEGQNVTLSCEQNLNHDAMYWYRQDPGQGLRLIYYSQIVNDFQKGDIAEGYSVSREKKESFPLTVTSAQKNPTAFYLCASSLTGLVTEAFFGQGTRLTVV.

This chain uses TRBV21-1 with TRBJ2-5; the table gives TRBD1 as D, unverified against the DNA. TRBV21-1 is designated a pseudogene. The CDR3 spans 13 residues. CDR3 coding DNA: TGTGCCAGCAGCACCCAGGATCGAGAGACCCAGTACTTC. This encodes CASSTQDRETQYF.

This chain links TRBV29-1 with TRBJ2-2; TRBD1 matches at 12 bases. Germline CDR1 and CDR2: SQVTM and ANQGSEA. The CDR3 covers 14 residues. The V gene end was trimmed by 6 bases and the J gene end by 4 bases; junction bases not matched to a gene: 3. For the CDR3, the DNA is TGCAGCGTCGGGACAGGGGGCAGCACCGGGGAGCTGTTTTTT. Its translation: CSVGTGGSTGELFF.

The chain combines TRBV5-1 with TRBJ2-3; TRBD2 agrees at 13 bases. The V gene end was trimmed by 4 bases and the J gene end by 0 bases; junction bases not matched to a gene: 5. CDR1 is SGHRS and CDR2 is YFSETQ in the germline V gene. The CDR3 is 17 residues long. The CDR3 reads CASSPWTSGSSTDTQYF. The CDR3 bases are TGCGCCAGCAGCCCATGGACTAGCGGGAGTAGCACAGATACGCAGTATTTT. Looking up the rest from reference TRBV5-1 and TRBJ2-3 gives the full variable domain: KAGVTQTPRYLIKTRGQQVTLSCSPISGHRSVSWYQQTPGQGLQFLFEYFSETQRNKGNFPGRFSGRQFSNSRSEMNVSTLELGDSALYLCASSPWTSGSSTDTQYFGPGTRLTVL.

The DNA for the CDR3 is TGTGCCAGCAGTTTATTTGGGGCAATCACTGAAGCTTTCTTT. It is translated as CASSLFGAITEAFF. The genes are TRBV27 and TRBJ1-1; TRBD1 is a possible D gene (5 bases). V gave up 1 base and J gave up 4 bases, with 10 bases separating them. Germline lookup yields CDR1 MNHEY and CDR2 SMNVEV (reference sequence). The CDR3 runs 14 residues.

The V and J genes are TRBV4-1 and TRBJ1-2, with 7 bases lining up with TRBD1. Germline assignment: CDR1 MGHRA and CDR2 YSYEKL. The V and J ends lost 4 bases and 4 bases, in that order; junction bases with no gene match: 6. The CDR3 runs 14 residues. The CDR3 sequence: CASSPRTGSYGYTF. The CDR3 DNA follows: TGCGCCAGCAGCCCTAGGACAGGTAGCTATGGCTACACCTTC.

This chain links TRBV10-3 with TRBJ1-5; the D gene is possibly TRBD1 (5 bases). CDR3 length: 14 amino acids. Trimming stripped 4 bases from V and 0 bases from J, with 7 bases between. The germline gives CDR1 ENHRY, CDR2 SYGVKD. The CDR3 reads CAISVGPSNQPQHF. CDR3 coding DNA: TGTGCCATCAGTGTGGGGCCTAGCAATCAGCCCCAGCATTTT.

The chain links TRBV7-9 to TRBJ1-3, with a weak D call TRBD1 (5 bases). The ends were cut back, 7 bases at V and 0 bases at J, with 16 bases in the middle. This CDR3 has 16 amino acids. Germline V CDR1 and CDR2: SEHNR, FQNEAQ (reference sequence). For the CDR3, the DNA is TGTGCCAGCACCAGGGCGGGACTGACCTCTGGAAACACCATATATTTT. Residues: CASTRAGLTSGNTIYF. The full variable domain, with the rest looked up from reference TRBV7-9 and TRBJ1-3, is DTGVSQNPRHKITKRGQNVTFRCDPISEHNRLYWYRQTLGQGPEFLTYFQNEAQLEKSRLLSDRFSAERPKGSFSTLEIQRTEQGDSAMYLCASTRAGLTSGNTIYFGEGSWLTVV.

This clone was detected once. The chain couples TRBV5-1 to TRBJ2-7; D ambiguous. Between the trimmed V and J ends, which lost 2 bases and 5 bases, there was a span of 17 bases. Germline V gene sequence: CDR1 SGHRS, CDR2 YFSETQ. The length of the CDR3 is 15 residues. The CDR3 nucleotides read TGCGCCAGCAGCTTAGAGGCCGCGCAACCCCACGAGCAGTACTTC. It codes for CASSLEAAQPHEQYF.

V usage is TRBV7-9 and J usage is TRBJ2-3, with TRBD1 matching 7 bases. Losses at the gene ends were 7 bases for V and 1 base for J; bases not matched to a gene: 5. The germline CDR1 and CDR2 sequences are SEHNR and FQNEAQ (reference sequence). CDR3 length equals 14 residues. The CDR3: CASIAGGGTDTQYF. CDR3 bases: TGTGCCAGCATTGCAGGGGGAGGCACAGATACGCAGTATTTT.

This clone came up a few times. CDR3 region: CASSIGTGNSPLHF. The CDR3 DNA reads as TGTGCCAGTAGTATAGGGACAGGGAATTCACCCCTCCACTTT. The chain uses TRBV19 and TRBJ1-6; 8 nucleotides match TRBD1. CDR1 LNHDA and CDR2 SQIVND come from the germline V gene (reference sequence). After removal of 1 base from V and 7 bases from J, the junction contained 0 bases not matched to a gene. The CDR3 extends over 14 amino acids.

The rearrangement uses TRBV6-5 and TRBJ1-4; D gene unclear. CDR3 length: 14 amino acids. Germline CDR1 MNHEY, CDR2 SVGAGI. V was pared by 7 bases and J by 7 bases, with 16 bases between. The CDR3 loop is CASTLLGGGEKLFF. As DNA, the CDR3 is TGTGCCAGCACCCTCCTGGGAGGAGGTGAAAAACTGTTTTTT.

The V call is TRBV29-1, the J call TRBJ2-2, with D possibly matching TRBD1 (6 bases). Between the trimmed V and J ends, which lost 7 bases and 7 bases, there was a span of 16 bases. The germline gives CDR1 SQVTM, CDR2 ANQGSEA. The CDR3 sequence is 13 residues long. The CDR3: CSGGSGGGGELFF. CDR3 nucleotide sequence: TGCAGCGGCGGTTCTGGGGGCGGCGGGGAGCTGTTTTTT.

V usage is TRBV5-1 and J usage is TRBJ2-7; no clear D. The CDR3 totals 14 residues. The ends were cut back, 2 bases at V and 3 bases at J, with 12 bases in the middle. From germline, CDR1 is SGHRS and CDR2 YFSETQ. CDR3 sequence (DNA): TGCGCCAGCAGCTTTTCAGGATCGGACTACGAGCAGTACTTC. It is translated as CASSFSGSDYEQYF.

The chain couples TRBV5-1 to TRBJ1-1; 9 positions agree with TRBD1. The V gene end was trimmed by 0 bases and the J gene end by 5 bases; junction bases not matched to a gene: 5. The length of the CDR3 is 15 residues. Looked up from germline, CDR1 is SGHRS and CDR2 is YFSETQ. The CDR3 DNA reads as TGCGCCAGCAGCTTGGAGGGACAGGGATTAACTGAAGCTTTCTTT. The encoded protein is CASSLEGQGLTEAFF. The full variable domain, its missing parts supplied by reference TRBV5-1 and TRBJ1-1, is KAGVTQTPRYLIKTRGQQVTLSCSPISGHRSVSWYQQTPGQGLQFLFEYFSETQRNKGNFPGRFSGRQFSNSRSEMNVSTLELGDSALYLCASSLEGQGLTEAFFGQGTRLTVV.

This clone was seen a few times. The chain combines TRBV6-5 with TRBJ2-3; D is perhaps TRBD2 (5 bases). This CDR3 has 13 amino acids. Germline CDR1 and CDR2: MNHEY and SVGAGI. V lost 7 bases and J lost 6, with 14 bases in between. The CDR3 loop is CASKTEGRDTQYF. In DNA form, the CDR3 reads TGTGCCAGCAAAACCGAGGGTAGGGATACGCAGTATTTT.

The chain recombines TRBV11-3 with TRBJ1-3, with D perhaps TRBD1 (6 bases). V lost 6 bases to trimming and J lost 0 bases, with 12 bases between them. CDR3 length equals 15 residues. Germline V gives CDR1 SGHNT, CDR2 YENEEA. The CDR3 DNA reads TGTGCCAGCAGTCCGGACAGCTTCTCTGGAAACACCATATATTTT. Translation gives CASSPDSFSGNTIYF. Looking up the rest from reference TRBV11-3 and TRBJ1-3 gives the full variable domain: EAGVVQSPRYKIIEKKQPVAFWCNPISGHNTLYWYLQNLGQGPELLIRYENEEAVDDSQLPKDRFSAERLKGVDSTLKIQPAELGDSAVYLCASSPDSFSGNTIYFGEGSWLTVV.